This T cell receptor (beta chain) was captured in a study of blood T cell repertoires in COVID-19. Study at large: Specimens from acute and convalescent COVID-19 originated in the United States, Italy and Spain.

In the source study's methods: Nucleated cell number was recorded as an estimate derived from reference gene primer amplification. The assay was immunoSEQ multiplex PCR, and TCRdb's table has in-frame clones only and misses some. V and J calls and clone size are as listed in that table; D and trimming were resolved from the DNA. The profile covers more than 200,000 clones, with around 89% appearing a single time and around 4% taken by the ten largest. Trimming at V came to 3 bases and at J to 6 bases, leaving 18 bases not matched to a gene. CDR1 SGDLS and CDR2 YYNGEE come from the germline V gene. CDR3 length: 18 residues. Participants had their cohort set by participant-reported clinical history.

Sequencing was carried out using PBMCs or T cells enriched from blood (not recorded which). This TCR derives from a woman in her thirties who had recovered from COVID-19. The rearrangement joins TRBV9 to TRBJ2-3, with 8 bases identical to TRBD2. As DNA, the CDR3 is TGTGCCAGCAGCGACGATGAGAGCGGGAGTGGTTCCCCCGATACGCAGTATTTT. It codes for CASSDDESGSGSPDTQYF. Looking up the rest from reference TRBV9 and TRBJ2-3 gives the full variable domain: DSGVTQTPKHLITATGQRVTLRCSPRSGDLSVYWYQQSLDQGLQFLIQYYNGEERAKGNILERFSAQQFPDLHSELNLSSLELGDSALYFCASSDDESGSGSPDTQYFGPGTRLTVL.